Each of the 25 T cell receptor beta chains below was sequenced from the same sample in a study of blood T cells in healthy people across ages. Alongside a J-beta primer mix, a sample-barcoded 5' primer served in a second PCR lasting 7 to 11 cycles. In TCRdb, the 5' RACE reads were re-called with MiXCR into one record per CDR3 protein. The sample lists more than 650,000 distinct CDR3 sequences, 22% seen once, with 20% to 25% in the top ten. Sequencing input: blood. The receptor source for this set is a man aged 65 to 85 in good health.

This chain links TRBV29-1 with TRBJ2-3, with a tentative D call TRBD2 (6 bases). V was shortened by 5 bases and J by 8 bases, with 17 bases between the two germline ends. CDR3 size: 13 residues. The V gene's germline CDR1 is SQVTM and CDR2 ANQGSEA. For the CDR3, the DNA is TGCAGCGTTCGGGACTCCCAAGTGCGTACGCAGTATTTT. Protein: CSVRDSQVRTQYF.

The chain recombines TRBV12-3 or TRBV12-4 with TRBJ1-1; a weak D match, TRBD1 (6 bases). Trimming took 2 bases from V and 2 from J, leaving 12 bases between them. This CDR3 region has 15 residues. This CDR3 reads CASSLFSGENTEAFF. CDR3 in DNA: TGTGCCAGCAGTTTATTCTCAGGGGAAAACACTGAAGCTTTCTTT.

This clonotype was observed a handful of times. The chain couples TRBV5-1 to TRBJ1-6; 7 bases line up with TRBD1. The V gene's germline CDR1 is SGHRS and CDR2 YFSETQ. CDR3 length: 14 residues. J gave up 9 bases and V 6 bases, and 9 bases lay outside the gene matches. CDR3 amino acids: CASTLDRAGSPLHF. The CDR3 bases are TGCGCCAGCACCCTTGACAGGGCCGGTTCACCCCTCCACTTT.

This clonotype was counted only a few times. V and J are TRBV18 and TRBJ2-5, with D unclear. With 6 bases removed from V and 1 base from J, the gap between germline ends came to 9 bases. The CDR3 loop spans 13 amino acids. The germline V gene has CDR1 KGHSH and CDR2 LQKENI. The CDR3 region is CASSGSTQETQYF. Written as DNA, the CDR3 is TGTGCCAGCTCGGGTTCGACCCAAGAGACCCAGTACTTC.

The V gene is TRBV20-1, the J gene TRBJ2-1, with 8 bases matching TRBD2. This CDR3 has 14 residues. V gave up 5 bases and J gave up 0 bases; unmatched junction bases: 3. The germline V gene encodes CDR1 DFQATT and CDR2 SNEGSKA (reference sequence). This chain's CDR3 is CSADSGASYNEQFF. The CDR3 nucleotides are TGCAGTGCTGATAGCGGGGCCTCCTACAATGAGCAGTTCTTC.

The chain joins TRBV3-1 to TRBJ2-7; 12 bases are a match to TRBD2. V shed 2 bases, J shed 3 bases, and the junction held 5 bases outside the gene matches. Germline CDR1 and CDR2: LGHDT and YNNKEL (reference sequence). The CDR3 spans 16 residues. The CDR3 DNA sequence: TGTGCCAGCAGCCAATCGACTAGCGGGGGCCGCTACGAGCAGTACTTC. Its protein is CASSQSTSGGRYEQYF.

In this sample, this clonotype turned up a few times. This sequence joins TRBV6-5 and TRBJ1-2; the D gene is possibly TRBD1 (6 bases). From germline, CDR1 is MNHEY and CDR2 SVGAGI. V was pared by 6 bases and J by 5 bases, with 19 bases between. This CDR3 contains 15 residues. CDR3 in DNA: TGTGCCAGCAGGACAACCCGCAGGGGTGGTTATGGCTACACCTTC. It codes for CASRTTRRGGYGYTF.

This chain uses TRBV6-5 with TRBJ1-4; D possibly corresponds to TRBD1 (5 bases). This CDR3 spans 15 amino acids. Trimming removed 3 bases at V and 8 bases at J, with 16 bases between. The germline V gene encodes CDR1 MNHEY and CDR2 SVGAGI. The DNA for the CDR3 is TGTGCCAGCAGTTATTCTCCGGGACGGAGAGAAAAACTGTTTTTT. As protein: CASSYSPGRREKLFF.

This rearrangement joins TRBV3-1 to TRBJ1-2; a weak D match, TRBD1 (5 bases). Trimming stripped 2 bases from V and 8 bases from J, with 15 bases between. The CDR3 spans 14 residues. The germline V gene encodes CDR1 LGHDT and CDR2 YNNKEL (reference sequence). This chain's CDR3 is CASSQSQGVQGYTF. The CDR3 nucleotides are TGTGCCAGCAGCCAATCGCAAGGGGTTCAAGGCTACACCTTC.

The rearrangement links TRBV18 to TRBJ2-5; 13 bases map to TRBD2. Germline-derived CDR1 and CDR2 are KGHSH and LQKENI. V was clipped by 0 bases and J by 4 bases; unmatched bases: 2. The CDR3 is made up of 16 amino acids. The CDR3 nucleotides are TGTGCCAGCTCACCACCGGGACTAGCGGGATTAGAGACCCAGTACTTC. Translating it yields CASSPPGLAGLETQYF.

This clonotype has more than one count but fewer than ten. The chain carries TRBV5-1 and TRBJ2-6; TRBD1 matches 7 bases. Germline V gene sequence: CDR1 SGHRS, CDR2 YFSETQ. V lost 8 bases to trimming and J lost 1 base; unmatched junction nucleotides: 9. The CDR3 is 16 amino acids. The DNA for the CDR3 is TGCGCCAGTCTACCGGGACAGAATTCTGGGGCCAACGTCCTGACTTTC. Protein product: CASLPGQNSGANVLTF.

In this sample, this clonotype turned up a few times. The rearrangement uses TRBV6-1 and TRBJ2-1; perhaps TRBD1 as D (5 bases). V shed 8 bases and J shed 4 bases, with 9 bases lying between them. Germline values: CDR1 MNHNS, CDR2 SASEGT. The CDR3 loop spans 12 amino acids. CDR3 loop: CASDQGYNEQFF. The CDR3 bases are TGTGCCAGCGATCAGGGTTACAATGAGCAGTTCTTC.

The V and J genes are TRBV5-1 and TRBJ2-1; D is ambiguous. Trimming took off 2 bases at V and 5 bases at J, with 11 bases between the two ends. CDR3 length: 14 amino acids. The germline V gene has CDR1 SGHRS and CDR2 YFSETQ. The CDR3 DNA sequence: TGCGCCAGCAGCTTTGGAAGCGCCGACAATGAGCAGTTCTTC. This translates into CASSFGSADNEQFF.

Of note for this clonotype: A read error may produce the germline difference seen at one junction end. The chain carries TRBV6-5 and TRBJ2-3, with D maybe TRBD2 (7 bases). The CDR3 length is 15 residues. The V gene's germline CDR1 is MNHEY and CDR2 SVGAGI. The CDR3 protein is CASRRGGVNTDAQYF. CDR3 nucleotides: TGTGCCAGCAGAAGGGGGGGGGTGAACACAGATGCGCAGTATTTT.

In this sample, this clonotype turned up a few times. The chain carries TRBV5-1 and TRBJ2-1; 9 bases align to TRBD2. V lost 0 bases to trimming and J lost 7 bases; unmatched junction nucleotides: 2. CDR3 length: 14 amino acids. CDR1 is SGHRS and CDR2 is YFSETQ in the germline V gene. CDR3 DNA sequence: TGCGCCAGCAGCTTGGCAGCGGGGGGTAATGAGCAGTTCTTC. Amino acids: CASSLAAGGNEQFF.

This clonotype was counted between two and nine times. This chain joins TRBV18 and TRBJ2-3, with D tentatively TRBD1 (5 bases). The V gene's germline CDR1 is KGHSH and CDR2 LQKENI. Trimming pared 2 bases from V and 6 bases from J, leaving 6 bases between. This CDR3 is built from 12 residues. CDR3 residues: CASSPKGDTQYF. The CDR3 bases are TGTGCCAGCTCACCAAAGGGGGATACGCAGTATTTT.

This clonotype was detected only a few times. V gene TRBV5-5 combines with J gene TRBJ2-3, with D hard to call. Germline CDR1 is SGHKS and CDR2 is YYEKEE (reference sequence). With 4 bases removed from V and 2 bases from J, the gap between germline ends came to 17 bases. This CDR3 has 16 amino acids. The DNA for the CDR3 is TGTGCCAGCAGCCCCGGCGGTAGGGCTAACACAGATACGCAGTATTTT. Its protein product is CASSPGGRANTDTQYF.

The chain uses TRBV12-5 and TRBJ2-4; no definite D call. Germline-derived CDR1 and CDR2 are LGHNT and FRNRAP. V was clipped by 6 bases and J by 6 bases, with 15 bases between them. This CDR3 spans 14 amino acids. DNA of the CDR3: TGTGCTAGTGGACCCAGGAGTTCGGGAAACATTCAGTACTTC. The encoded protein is CASGPRSSGNIQYF.

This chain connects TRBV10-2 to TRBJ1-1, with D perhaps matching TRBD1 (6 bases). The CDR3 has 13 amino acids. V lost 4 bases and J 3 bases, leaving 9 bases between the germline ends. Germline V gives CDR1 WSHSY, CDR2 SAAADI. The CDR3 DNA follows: TGCGCCAGCAGTGGGGGGCCATACACTGAAGCTTTCTTT. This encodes CASSGGPYTEAFF.

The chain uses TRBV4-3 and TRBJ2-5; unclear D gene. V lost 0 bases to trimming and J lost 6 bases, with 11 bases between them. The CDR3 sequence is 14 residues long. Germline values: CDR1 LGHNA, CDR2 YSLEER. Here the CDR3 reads CASSQDIMGKTQYF. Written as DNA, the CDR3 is TGCGCCAGCAGCCAAGACATCATGGGAAAGACCCAGTACTTC.

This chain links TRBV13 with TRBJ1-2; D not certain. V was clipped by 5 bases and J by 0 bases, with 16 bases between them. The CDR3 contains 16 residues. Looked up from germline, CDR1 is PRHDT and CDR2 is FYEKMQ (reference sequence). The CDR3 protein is CASSPWAVKTNYGYTF. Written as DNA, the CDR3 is TGTGCCAGCAGCCCCTGGGCAGTTAAGACTAACTATGGCTACACCTTC. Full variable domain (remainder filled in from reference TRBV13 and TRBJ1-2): AAGVIQSPRHLIKEKRETATLKCYPIPRHDTVYWYQQGPGQDPQFLISFYEKMQSDKGSIPDRFSAQQFSDYHSELNMSSLELGDSALYFCASSPWAVKTNYGYTFGSGTRLTVV.

In nucleotides, the CDR3 is TGCAGTGCTAGAGAAGGGACTACCCCCAAAAACATTCAGTACTTC. Protein sequence: CSAREGTTPKNIQYF. V and J are TRBV20-1 and TRBJ2-4; 7 nucleotides match TRBD2. CDR1 DFQATT and CDR2 SNEGSKA come from the germline V gene (reference sequence). V was clipped by 0 bases and J by 2 bases; unmatched bases: 4. The CDR3 is 15 residues long.

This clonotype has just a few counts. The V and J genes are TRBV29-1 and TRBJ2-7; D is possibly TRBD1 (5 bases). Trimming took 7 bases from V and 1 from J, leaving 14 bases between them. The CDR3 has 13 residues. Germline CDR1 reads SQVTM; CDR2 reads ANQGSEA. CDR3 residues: CSASQGQSYEQYF. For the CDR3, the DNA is TGCAGCGCTTCCCAGGGTCAGTCCTACGAGCAGTACTTC.

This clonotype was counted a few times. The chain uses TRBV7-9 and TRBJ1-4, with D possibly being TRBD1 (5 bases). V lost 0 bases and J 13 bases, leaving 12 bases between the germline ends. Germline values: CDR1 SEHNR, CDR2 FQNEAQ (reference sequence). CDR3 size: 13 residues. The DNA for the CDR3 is TGTGCCAGCAGCTTAGCGGGGCCCGTGGGACTGTTTTTT. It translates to CASSLAGPVGLFF.

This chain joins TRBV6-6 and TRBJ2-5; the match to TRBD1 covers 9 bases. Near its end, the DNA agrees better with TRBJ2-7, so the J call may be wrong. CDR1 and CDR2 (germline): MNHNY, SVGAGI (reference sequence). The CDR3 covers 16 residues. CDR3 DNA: TGTGCCAGCAGTTACGCCGACGGGACAGGGAGGGACGAGCAGTACTTC. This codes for CASSYADGTGRDEQYF.